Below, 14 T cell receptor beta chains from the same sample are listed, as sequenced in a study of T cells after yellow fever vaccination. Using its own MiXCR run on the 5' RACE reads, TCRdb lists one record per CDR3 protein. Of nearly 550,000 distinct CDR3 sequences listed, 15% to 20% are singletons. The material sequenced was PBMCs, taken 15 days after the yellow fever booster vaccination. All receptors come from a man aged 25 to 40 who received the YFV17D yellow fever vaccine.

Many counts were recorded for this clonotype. CDR3 residues: CASSWRDAPNEQFF. In DNA, the CDR3 is TGTGCCAGCAGCTGGAGGGACGCACCCAATGAGCAGTTCTTC. The chain links TRBV4-2 to TRBJ2-1; the D gene is possibly TRBD2 (6 bases). V dropped 5 bases and J dropped 6 bases, with 14 bases sitting between them. This CDR3 region has 14 residues. CDR1 LGHNA and CDR2 YNFKEQ come from the germline V gene.

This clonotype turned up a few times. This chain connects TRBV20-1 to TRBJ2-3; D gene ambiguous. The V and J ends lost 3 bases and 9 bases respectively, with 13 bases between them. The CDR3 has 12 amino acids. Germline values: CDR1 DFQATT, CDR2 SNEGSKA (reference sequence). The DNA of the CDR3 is TGCAGTGCTAGGTGGGGTCAGAGCACGCAGTATTTT. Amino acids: CSARWGQSTQYF.

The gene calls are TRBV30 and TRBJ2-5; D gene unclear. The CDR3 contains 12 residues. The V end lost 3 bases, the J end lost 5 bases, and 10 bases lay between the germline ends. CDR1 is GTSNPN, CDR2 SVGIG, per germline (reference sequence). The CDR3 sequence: CAWSASFETQYF. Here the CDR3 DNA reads TGTGCCTGGAGCGCGAGCTTTGAGACCCAGTACTTC.

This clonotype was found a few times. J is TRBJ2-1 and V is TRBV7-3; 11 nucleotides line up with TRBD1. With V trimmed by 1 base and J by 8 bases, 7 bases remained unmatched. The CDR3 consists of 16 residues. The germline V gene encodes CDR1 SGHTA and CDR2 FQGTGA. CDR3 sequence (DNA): TGTGCCAGCAGCTTAAGTGGGACAGGGGGAGTCTATGAGCAGTTCTTC. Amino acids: CASSLSGTGGVYEQFF.

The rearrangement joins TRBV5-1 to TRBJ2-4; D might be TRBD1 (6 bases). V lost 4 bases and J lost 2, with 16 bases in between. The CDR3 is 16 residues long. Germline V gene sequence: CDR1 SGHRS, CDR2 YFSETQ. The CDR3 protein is CASSPLQDSTKNIQYF. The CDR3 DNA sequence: TGCGCCAGCAGCCCGCTCCAGGACAGCACCAAAAACATTCAGTACTTC.

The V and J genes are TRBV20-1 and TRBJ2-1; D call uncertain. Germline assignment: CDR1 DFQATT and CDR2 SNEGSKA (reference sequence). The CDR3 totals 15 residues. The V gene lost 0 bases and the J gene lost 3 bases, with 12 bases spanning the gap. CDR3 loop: CSARDVPRDYNEQFF. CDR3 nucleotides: TGCAGTGCTAGAGATGTTCCGCGAGACTACAATGAGCAGTTCTTC.

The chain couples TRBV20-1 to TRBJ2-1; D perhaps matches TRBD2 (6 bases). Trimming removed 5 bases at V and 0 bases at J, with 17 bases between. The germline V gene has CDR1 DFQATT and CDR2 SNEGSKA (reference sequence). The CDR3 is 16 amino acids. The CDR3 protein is CSAHTLSGSSYNEQFF. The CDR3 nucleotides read TGCAGTGCTCACACGCTTAGCGGAAGCTCCTACAATGAGCAGTTCTTC.

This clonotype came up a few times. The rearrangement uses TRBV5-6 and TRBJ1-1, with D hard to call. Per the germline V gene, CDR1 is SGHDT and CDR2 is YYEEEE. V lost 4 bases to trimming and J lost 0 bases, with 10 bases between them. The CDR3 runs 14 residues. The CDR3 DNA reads TGTGCCAGCAGCGGTGGACCTATGAACACTGAAGCTTTCTTT. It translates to CASSGGPMNTEAFF.

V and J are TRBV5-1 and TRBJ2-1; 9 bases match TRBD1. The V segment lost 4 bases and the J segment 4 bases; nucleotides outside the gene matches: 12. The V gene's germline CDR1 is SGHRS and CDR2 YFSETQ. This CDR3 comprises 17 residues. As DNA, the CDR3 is TGCGCCAGCAGCACAAACCAACAGACAGGGGGATACAATGAGCAGTTCTTC. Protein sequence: CASSTNQQTGGYNEQFF.

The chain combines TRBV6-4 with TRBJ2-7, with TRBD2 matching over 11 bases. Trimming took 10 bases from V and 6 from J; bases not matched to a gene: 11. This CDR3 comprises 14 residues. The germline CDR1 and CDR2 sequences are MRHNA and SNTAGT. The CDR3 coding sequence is TGTGCCACCGCCACACTAGCGGGAGTCGCCGAGCAGTACTTC. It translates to CATATLAGVAEQYF.

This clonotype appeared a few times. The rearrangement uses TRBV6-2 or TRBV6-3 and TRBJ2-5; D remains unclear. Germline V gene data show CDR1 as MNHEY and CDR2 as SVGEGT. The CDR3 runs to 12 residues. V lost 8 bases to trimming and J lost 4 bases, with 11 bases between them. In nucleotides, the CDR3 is TGTGCCAGCTCCAAGATGGCAGAGACCCAGTACTTC. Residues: CASSKMAETQYF.

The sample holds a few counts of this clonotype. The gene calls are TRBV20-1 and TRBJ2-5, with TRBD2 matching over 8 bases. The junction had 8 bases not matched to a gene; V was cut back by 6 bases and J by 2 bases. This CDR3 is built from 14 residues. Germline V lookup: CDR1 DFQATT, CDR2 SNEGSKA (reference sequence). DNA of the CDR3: TGCAGTGCGCCACTAGCGGTCTTGCAAGAGACCCAGTACTTC. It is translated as CSAPLAVLQETQYF.

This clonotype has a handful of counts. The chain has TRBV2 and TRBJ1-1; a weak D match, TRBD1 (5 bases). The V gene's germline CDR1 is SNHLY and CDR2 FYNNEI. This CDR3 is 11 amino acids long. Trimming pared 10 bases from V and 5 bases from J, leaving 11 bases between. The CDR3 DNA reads TGTGCCACTTGGGGGGGTACTGAAGCTTTCTTT. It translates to CATWGGTEAFF.

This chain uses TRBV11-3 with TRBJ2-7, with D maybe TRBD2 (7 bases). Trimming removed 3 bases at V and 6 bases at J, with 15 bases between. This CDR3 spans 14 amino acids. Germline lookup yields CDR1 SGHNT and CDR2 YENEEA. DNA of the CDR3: TGTGCCAGCAGCTTGCTGGTGGGAGGGGGCGAGCAGTACTTC. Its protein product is CASSLLVGGGEQYF.